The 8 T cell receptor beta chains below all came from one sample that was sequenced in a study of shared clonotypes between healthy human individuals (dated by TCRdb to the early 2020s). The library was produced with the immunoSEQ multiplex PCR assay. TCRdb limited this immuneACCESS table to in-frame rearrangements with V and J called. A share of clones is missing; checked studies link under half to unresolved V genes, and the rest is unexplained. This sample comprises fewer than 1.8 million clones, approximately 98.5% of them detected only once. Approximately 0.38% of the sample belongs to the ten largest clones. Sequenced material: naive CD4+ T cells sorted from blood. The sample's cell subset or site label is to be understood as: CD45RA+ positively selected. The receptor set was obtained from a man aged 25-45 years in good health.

The CDR3 sequence is CASSFRQGANEQFF. The CDR3, as DNA: TGTGCCAGCAGTTTCCGACAGGGAGCCAATGAGCAGTTCTTC. The V call is TRBV2, the J call TRBJ2-1; 7 bases map to TRBD1. The germline V gene encodes CDR1 SNHLY and CDR2 FYNNEI. J lost 6 bases, V lost 5 bases, and 7 bases had no gene match. The CDR3 length is 14 residues.

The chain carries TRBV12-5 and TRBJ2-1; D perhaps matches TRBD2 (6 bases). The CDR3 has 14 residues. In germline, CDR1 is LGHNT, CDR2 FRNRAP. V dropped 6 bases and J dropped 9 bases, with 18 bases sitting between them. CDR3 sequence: CASGGGDGVGEQFF. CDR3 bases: TGTGCTAGTGGGGGGGGTGATGGAGTAGGTGAGCAGTTCTTC.

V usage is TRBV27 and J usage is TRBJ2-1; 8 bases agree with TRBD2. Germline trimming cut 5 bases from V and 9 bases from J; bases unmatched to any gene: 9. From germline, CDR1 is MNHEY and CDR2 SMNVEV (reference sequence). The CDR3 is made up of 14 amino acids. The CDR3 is CASSLGLAGSEQFF. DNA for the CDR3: TGTGCCAGCAGTCTAGGACTAGCAGGTAGTGAGCAGTTCTTC.

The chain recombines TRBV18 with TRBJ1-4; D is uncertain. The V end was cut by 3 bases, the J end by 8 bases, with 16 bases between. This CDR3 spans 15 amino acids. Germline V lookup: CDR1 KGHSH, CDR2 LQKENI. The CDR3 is CASSPRKGGNEKLFF. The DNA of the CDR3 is TGTGCCAGCTCACCTCGTAAGGGAGGCAACGAAAAACTGTTTTTT.

In DNA, the CDR3 is TGTGCCAGCAGCGCCGTAGGAGACGGCTACACCTTC. Translating it yields CASSAVGDGYTF. The chain is built from TRBV6-6 and TRBJ1-2; D is unclear. Germline-derived CDR1 and CDR2 are MNHNY and SVGAGI (reference sequence). Trimming removed 6 bases from V and 8 bases from J, with 13 bases in between. The CDR3 is 12 amino acids.

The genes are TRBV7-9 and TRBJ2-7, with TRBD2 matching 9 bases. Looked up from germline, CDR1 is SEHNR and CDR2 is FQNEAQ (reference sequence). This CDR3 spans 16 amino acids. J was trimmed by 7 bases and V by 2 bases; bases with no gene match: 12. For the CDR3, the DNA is TGTGCCAGCAGCTTAATAGCGGGAGCGCTACCTAGGGAGCAGTACTTC. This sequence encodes CASSLIAGALPREQYF.

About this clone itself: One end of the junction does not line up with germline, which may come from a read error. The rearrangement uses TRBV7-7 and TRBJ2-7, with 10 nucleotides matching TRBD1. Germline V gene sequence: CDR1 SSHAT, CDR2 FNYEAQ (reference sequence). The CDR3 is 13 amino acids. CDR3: CASSSGTGDEQYF. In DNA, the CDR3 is TGTGCTAGCAGCTCGGGGACAGGGGACGAGCAGTACTTC. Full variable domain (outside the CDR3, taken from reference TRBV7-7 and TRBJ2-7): GAGVSQSPRYKVTKRGQDVTLRCDPISSHATLYWYQQALGQGPEFLTYFNYEAQPDKSGLPSDRFSAERPEGSISTLTIQRTEQRDSAMYRCASSSGTGDEQYFGPGTRLTVT.

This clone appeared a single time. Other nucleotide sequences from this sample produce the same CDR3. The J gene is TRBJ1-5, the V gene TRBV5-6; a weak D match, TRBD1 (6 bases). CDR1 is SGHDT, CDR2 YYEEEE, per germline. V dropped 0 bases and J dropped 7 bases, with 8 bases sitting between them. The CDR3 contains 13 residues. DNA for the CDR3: TGTGCCAGCAGCTTGGACAGGGACCAGCCCCAGCATTTT. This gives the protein CASSLDRDQPQHF.